The rows below give T cell receptor beta chains drawn from one sample of a study of T cells in narcolepsy. Libraries were prepared by immunoSEQ multiplex PCR; TCRdb keeps only in-frame clonotypes and omits some of them. In the table there are about 32,000 clones, 79% of which are singletons. The sample consisted of CD45RA- memory CD4+ T cells from PBMCs. These receptors all come from a human donor with narcolepsy. Each CDR3 is given with its conserved first and last residue. The order of the fields is clone size, V gene, J gene, D gene, CDR3 protein, CDR3 DNA. A D gene is named only where the DNA matches it firmly. Clone size is given for some rows only: seen once, a few or many times, or a class if the clone is expanded.

size: -; V: TRBV7-3; J: TRBJ2-3; D: -; CDR3: CASSLSGQRTDTQYF; DNA: TGTGCCAGCAGCTTAAGTGGACAACGCACAGATACGCAGTATTTT
size: -; V: TRBV11-2; J: TRBJ2-1; D: TRBD1; CDR3: CASNPAGGDEQFF; DNA: TGTGCCAGCAACCCCGCAGGGGGCGATGAGCAGTTCTTC
size: -; V: TRBV7-2; J: TRBJ2-5; D: -; CDR3: CASNRGNQETQYF; DNA: TGTGCCAGCAATCGGGGGAATCAAGAGACCCAGTACTTC
size: -; V: TRBV6-1; J: TRBJ1-2; D: -; CDR3: CASSRASEGYTF; DNA: TGTGCCAGCAGTAGGGCCTCCGAAGGCTACACCTTC
size: -; V: TRBV7-9; J: TRBJ2-3; D: -; CDR3: CASSLSLTDTQYF; DNA: TGTGCCAGCAGCTTATCTCTCACAGATACGCAGTATTTT
size: -; V: TRBV6-1; J: TRBJ2-7; D: -; CDR3: CASSARGGSYEQYF; DNA: TGTGCCAGCAGTGCCAGGGGGGGCTCCTACGAGCAGTACTTC
size: -; V: TRBV6-8; J: TRBJ2-1; D: -; CDR3: CASQGMQFF; DNA: TGTGCCAGTCAGGGGATGCAGTTCTTC
size: few; V: TRBV11-2; J: TRBJ1-1; D: -; CDR3: CASGRTAKFEAFF; DNA: TGTGCCAGTGGAAGGACAGCTAAATTTGAAGCTTTCTTT
size: -; V: TRBV9; J: TRBJ2-3; D: TRBD2; CDR3: CASSAQAGGDTQYF; DNA: TGTGCCAGCAGCGCCCAAGCGGGAGGAGATACGCAGTATTTT
size: -; V: TRBV5-6; J: TRBJ1-1; D: -; CDR3: CASSLGGNTEAFF; DNA: TGTGCCAGCAGCTTGGGGGGGAACACTGAAGCTTTCTTT
size: -; V: TRBV7-6; J: TRBJ1-4; D: -; CDR3: CASSLGVMNEKLFF; DNA: TGTGCCAGCAGCTTAGGGGTGATGAATGAAAAACTGTTTTTT
size: once; V: TRBV6-1; J: TRBJ1-5; D: -; CDR3: CASRRTRDSNQPQHF; DNA: TGTGCCAGCCGCAGAACGAGGGACAGCAATCAGCCCCAGCATTTT
size: once; V: TRBV29-1; J: TRBJ2-7; D: -; CDR3: CSVVVIAGAEQYF; DNA: TGCAGCGTTGTGGTAATAGCCGGAGCCGAGCAGTACTTC
size: -; V: TRBV28; J: TRBJ1-4; D: TRBD1; CDR3: CASSSLQGAGNEKLFF; DNA: TGTGCCAGCAGTTCGCTGCAGGGGGCAGGTAATGAAAAACTGTTTTTT
size: -; V: TRBV5-1; J: TRBJ1-1; D: -; CDR3: CASSRERAEGEAFF; DNA: TGCGCCAGCAGCAGGGAGCGTGCGGAGGGGGAAGCTTTCTTT
size: -; V: TRBV4-1; J: TRBJ2-1; D: -; CDR3: CASSPGWSGEQFF; DNA: TGCGCCAGCAGCCCGGGGTGGTCAGGTGAGCAGTTCTTC
size: -; V: TRBV27; J: TRBJ1-5; D: -; CDR3: CASSFRSSNQPQHF; DNA: TGTGCCAGCAGTTTCCGGTCGTCAAATCAGCCCCAGCATTTT
size: -; V: TRBV5-1; J: TRBJ2-7; D: -; CDR3: CASSLAATRDPEQYF; DNA: TGCGCCAGCAGCTTGGCCGCGACAAGGGATCCAGAGCAGTACTTC
size: once; V: TRBV7-6; J: TRBJ2-3; D: -; CDR3: CASSLAGASTDTQYF; DNA: TGTGCCAGCAGCTTAGCGGGAGCTAGCACAGATACGCAGTATTTT
size: once; V: TRBV30; J: TRBJ2-5; D: -; CDR3: CAWSVVGRRSETQYF; DNA: TGTGCCTGGAGTGTAGTGGGGCGCCGCTCGGAGACCCAGTACTTC
size: -; V: TRBV4-3; J: TRBJ1-4; D: TRBD1; CDR3: CASSQGQINEKLFF; DNA: TGCGCCAGCAGCCAGGGACAGATTAATGAAAAACTGTTTTTT
size: -; V: TRBV6-5; J: TRBJ2-4; D: TRBD1; CDR3: CASSYPTGGESIQYF; DNA: TGTGCCAGCAGTTACCCCACAGGGGGAGAAAGCATTCAGTACTTC
size: -; V: TRBV7-8; J: TRBJ1-2; D: -; CDR3: CASSGTASIYGYTF; DNA: TGTGCCAGCAGCGGGACGGCTTCCATCTATGGCTACACCTTC
size: few; V: TRBV9; J: TRBJ2-7; D: -; CDR3: CASSVGTVSSYEQYF; DNA: TGTGCCAGCAGCGTAGGGACCGTAAGCTCCTACGAGCAGTACTTC
size: -; V: TRBV5-3; J: TRBJ2-2; D: -; CDR3: CARSLKGLFLNTGELFF; DNA: TGTGCCAGAAGCTTGAAGGGGCTTTTCTTAAACACCGGGGAGCTGTTTTTT
size: -; V: TRBV5-1; J: TRBJ2-5; D: -; CDR3: CASSLVSRAQETQYF; DNA: TGCGCCAGCAGCTTGGTTTCAAGGGCCCAAGAGACCCAGTACTTC
size: few; V: TRBV2; J: TRBJ2-3; D: -; CDR3: CASSEDITDTQYF; DNA: TGTGCCAGCAGTGAGGACATCACAGATACGCAGTATTTT
size: -; V: TRBV7-2; J: TRBJ2-1; D: TRBD2; CDR3: CASSGRPGLATHEQFF; DNA: TGTGCCAGCAGCGGCAGACCGGGACTAGCGACACATGAGCAGTTCTTC
size: -; V: TRBV11-3; J: TRBJ2-7; D: -; CDR3: CASSPSWAGVVHEQYF; DNA: TGTGCCAGCAGCCCTAGCTGGGCAGGGGTGGTCCACGAGCAGTACTTC
size: -; V: TRBV5-6; J: TRBJ2-5; D: -; CDR3: CASSSLAQETQYF; DNA: TGTGCCAGCAGTTCACTAGCCCAAGAGACCCAGTACTTC
size: few; V: TRBV13; J: TRBJ2-3; D: -; CDR3: CASSLRQGTDTQYF; DNA: TGTGCCAGCAGCTTACGACAGGGCACAGATACGCAGTATTTT
size: -; V: TRBV30; J: TRBJ2-7; D: -; CDR3: CAWTRSYEQYF; DNA: TGTGCCTGGACCCGGAGCTACGAGCAGTACTTC
size: -; V: TRBV19; J: TRBJ2-2; D: -; CDR3: CASSIEGRTGELFF; DNA: TGTGCCAGTAGTATCGAGGGTCGCACCGGGGAGCTGTTTTTT
size: -; V: TRBV5-1; J: TRBJ2-1; D: -; CDR3: CASSLLGTGREQFF; DNA: TGCGCCAGCAGCTTACTAGGGACGGGTCGTGAGCAGTTCTTC
size: -; V: TRBV6-1; J: TRBJ1-1; D: -; CDR3: CASAPGGYVSAFF; DNA: TGTGCCAGCGCCCCCGGGGGGTATGTTTCGGCTTTCTTT
size: -; V: TRBV19; J: TRBJ1-5; D: -; CDR3: CASSPSNQPQHF; DNA: TGTGCCAGTAGTCCATCCAATCAGCCCCAGCATTTT
size: few; V: TRBV6-5; J: TRBJ1-1; D: -; CDR3: CASRTGGQGTEAFF; DNA: TGTGCCAGCAGAACTGGGGGGCAGGGCACTGAAGCTTTCTTT
size: -; V: TRBV19; J: TRBJ2-5; D: TRBD1; CDR3: CASNPGQGAQETQYF; DNA: TGTGCCAGTAACCCGGGACAGGGGGCACAAGAGACCCAGTACTTC
size: -; V: TRBV6-5; J: TRBJ1-1; D: -; CDR3: CASRMTENTEAFF; DNA: TGTGCCAGCAGGATGACAGAAAACACTGAAGCTTTCTTT
size: -; V: TRBV19; J: TRBJ2-2; D: TRBD1; CDR3: CASRQGAGELFF; DNA: TGTGCCAGTAGACAGGGGGCCGGGGAGCTGTTTTTT
size: -; V: TRBV9; J: TRBJ2-7; D: -; CDR3: CASSVGSSMGEQYF; DNA: TGTGCCAGCAGCGTAGGGTCCTCCATGGGCGAGCAGTACTTC
size: -; V: TRBV2; J: TRBJ2-5; D: -; CDR3: CASKRRLPQETQYF; DNA: TGTGCCAGCAAACGACGCTTGCCTCAAGAGACCCAGTACTTC
size: -; V: TRBV6-5; J: TRBJ1-2; D: -; CDR3: CASSFGGSYGYTF; DNA: TGTGCCAGCAGTTTCGGGGGTAGCTATGGCTACACCTTC
size: -; V: TRBV5-1; J: TRBJ2-1; D: -; CDR3: CASSYGHSANEQFF; DNA: TGCGCCAGCAGCTACGGACACTCCGCAAATGAGCAGTTCTTC
size: few; V: TRBV7-2; J: TRBJ2-5; D: -; CDR3: CASSPGVRETQYF; DNA: TGTGCCAGCAGCCCGGGGGTGAGGGAGACCCAGTACTTC
size: -; V: TRBV9; J: TRBJ1-6; D: TRBD1; CDR3: CASSAGTVKGSPLHF; DNA: TGTGCCAGCAGCGCCGGGACAGTAAAGGGTTCACCCCTCCACTTT
size: -; V: TRBV18; J: TRBJ2-6; D: -; CDR3: CASSLELGANVLTF; DNA: TGTGCCAGCTCACTCGAGTTGGGGGCCAACGTCCTGACTTTC
size: -; V: TRBV19; J: TRBJ2-4; D: TRBD2; CDR3: CATNPSGRGNIQYF; DNA: TGTGCCACCAACCCCAGCGGGAGGGGCAACATTCAGTACTTC
size: -; V: TRBV28; J: TRBJ1-1; D: -; CDR3: CASSLGWRGEGNTEAFF; DNA: TGTGCCAGCAGTCTCGGCTGGCGGGGGGAAGGAAACACTGAAGCTTTCTTT
size: -; V: TRBV21-1; J: TRBJ2-4; D: -; CDR3: CASNGGRGPGNIQYF; DNA: TGTGCCAGCAATGGCGGGAGGGGCCCCGGAAACATTCAGTACTTC
size: -; V: TRBV5-1; J: TRBJ1-4; D: -; CDR3: CASSLAGQRTRPTNEKLFF; DNA: TGCGCCAGCAGCTTGGCCGGCCAGCGGACCAGACCAACTAATGAAAAACTGTTTTTT
size: -; V: TRBV13; J: TRBJ2-7; D: -; CDR3: CASSWRGGDEQYF; DNA: TGTGCCAGCAGCTGGAGGGGGGGGGACGAGCAGTACTTC
size: once; V: TRBV4-2; J: TRBJ2-7; D: TRBD2; CDR3: CASSQDRTSGSWQYF; DNA: TGTGCCAGCAGCCAAGATAGGACTAGCGGGAGTTGGCAGTACTTC
size: few; V: TRBV9; J: TRBJ1-3; D: -; CDR3: CASSVERGNGNTIYF; DNA: TGTGCCAGCAGCGTAGAACGGGGGAATGGAAACACCATATATTTT
size: -; V: TRBV5-3; J: TRBJ2-1; D: -; CDR3: CASSLTNNEQFF; DNA: TGTGCCAGCAGCCTAACTAACAATGAGCAGTTCTTC
size: -; V: TRBV7-2; J: TRBJ2-5; D: -; CDR3: CASSFGGTETQYF; DNA: TGTGCCAGCAGCTTCGGAGGGACGGAGACCCAGTACTTC
size: -; V: TRBV15; J: TRBJ2-2; D: TRBD2; CDR3: CATSTPGGTGELFF; DNA: TGTGCCACCAGCACGCCGGGAGGCACCGGGGAGCTGTTTTTT